This T cell receptor (beta chain) was sequenced for a study of sequential checkpoint blockade in melanoma. Turning to the study itself: Patients were randomized 1:1 to nivolumab-then-ipilimumab or ipilimumab-then-nivolumab first-line. Maintenance nivolumab came after either treatment sequence.

After removal of 2 bases from V and 2 bases from J, the junction contained 9 bases not matched to a gene. The CDR3 has 17 residues. The V gene's germline CDR1 is SGDLS and CDR2 YYNGEE. Assay: immunoSEQ multiplex PCR; the TCRdb copy retains only in-frame clones and omits some. The sample has 20,000 to 25,000 clones, almost 85% seen once. Specified treatment: randomized to nivolumab then ipilimumab (arm A) or the reverse (arm B). No patient had prior DNA-damaging chemotherapy. From thawed PBMCs, live CD3+CD8+ cells negative for CD19 and CD56 were sorted. Sequences were derived from CD8+ T cells sorted from blood (inferred from file names), sampled from a patient given nivolumab and ipilimumab in sequence. The chain combines TRBV9 with TRBJ2-3, with TRBD1 matching over 9 bases. This sequence originates from a human donor with melanoma. The CDR3, as DNA: TGTGCCAGCAGCGTTCACGGGACAGGGCAGGTCACAGATACGCAGTATTTT. This translates into CASSVHGTGQVTDTQYF.